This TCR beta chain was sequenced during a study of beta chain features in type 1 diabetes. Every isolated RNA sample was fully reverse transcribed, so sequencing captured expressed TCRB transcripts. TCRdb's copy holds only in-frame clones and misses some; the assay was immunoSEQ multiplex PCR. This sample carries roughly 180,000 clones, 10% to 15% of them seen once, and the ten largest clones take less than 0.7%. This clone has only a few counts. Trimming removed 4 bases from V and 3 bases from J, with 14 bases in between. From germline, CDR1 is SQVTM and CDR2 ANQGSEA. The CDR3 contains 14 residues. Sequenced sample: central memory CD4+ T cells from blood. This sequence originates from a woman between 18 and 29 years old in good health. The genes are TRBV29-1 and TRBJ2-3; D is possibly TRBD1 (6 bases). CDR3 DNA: TGCAGCGTTGCTAACAGGGACGGTACAGATACGCAGTATTTT. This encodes CSVANRDGTDTQYF.